This T cell receptor (beta chain) comes out of a study of cytomegalovirus exposure and HLA in healthy donors. The PCR was carried out with 60 Vbeta primers and 13 Jbeta primers. Sequencing used immunoSEQ multiplex PCR; TCRdb keeps in-frame clones, though not all of them. Of approximately 150,000 clones in the sample, more than 75% were seen once. Study-level results: In an earlier analysis, about 87% or about 30%: the productive usage of most TCR beta V segments. An analysis that came later showed most CMV-associated TCR beta chains appearing HLA-restricted. The authors judged a highly shared variant cluster likely a sequencing artifact. Some TCR beta chains (over 150 of them) were listed as cytomegalovirus-associated.

In germline, CDR1 is KGHSH, CDR2 LQKENI. V was trimmed by 3 bases and J by 6 bases, leaving 26 bases between them. The CDR3 runs to 18 residues. Notes on this clone: Its specificity is not known.

The sequence came from a young man in good health and CMV-seropositive. The chain recombines TRBV18 with TRBJ1-2, with unresolved D. Sequenced material: PBMCs. CDR3 loop: CASSPTGPPGESYNGYTF. The DNA of the CDR3 is TGTGCCAGCTCACCCACGGGTCCCCCCGGGGAAAGTTATAATGGCTACACCTTC.